These 5 T cell receptor beta chains were all obtained from the same sample, sequenced in a study of T cell responses to AZD1222 COVID-19 vaccine. Clones were sequenced by immunoSEQ multiplex PCR, and TCRdb holds only the in-frame ones, with some missing. The table shows 75,000 to 100,000 clones, with roughly nine tenths occurring only once. The source was peripheral blood, collected 28 days after the second AZD1222 dose. These TCRs come from an adult who received the AZD1222 COVID-19 vaccine.

The genes are TRBV11-3 and TRBJ1-6, with D possibly matching TRBD1 (6 bases). CDR3 length equals 16 residues. V was pared by 2 bases and J by 7 bases, with 15 bases between. CDR1 and CDR2 (germline): SGHNT, YENEEA. The CDR3 loop reads CASSLWGTRRNSPLHF. The CDR3 DNA sequence: TGTGCCAGCAGCTTATGGGGGACACGGAGAAATTCACCCCTCCACTTT.

The V gene is TRBV28, the J gene TRBJ2-1; 7 nucleotides align to TRBD2. The CDR3 is 16 residues long. CDR1 is MDHEN, CDR2 SYDVKM, per germline. V trimming: 8 bases; J trimming: 3 bases; junction bases outside the gene matches: 13. This CDR3 is CASYPGTQRDYNEQFF. The DNA for the CDR3 is TGTGCCAGCTATCCGGGAACCCAGCGGGACTACAATGAGCAGTTCTTC.

The CDR3 DNA follows: TGTGCCAGCATCAAGGACAGGGTTGGTTCACCCCTCCACTTT. Translated, it gives CASIKDRVGSPLHF. The J gene is TRBJ1-6, the V gene TRBV6-5, with 8 bases aligning to TRBD1. Germline V gives CDR1 MNHEY, CDR2 SVGAGI. V shed 7 bases and J 9 bases; nucleotides not matched to a gene: 8. CDR3 length: 14 residues.

The V and J genes are TRBV14 and TRBJ2-7, with TRBD1 identical over 9 bases. With V trimmed by 4 bases and J by 5 bases, 12 bases remained unmatched. Germline CDR1 reads SGHDN; CDR2 reads FVKESK. The CDR3 contains 16 residues. CDR3 in amino acids: CASSPLRTGAAHEQYF. CDR3 DNA: TGTGCCAGCAGCCCGCTCCGGACAGGGGCAGCACACGAGCAGTACTTC.

The chain couples TRBV28 to TRBJ1-4; 8 bases fit TRBD1. Per the germline V gene, CDR1 is MDHEN and CDR2 is SYDVKM. V lost 3 bases to trimming and J lost 6 bases; unmatched junction nucleotides: 3. This CDR3 contains 14 residues. The chain's CDR3 is CASSLGGQDEKLFF. DNA of the CDR3: TGTGCCAGCAGTTTGGGGGGACAGGATGAAAAACTGTTTTTT.